The entry that follows covers one TCR beta chain sequence. Its antigen is unknown. The library protocol tagged each TCR cDNA with a unique molecular identifier. TCRdb analysed the 5' RACE reads with MiXCR anew, one entry per CDR3 protein. The profile shows 89,000 or so distinct CDR3 sequences, around 21% of them singletons. This sample was taken from a study of spatial heterogeneity in lung cancer. The overall study: Within raw reads, each unique TCR and UMI combination appeared on average more than ten times. Findings of the study overall: Resection blood, more than follow-up blood, showed ubiquitous expanded tumor TCRs.

CDR3 length: 14 amino acids. The germline V gene encodes CDR1 SGHRS and CDR2 YFSETQ. V lost 0 bases, J lost 3 bases, and 8 bases lay in between. The time point denotes: sample taken at primary tumor resection. From tumor, nontumor lung or frozen PBMC, whole RNA was taken unsorted for sequencing. Patients with untreated early-stage non-small cell lung cancer, numbering 55 to 75, were the donors. This specimen consisted of PBMCs, obtained at surgery. The TCR was taken from a male donor with early-stage non-small cell lung cancer. The chain carries TRBV5-1 and TRBJ2-3; tentative D call: TRBD1 (6 bases). CDR3 coding DNA: TGCGCCAGCAGCTTGGATACAGGGACAGATACGCAGTATTTT. This sequence encodes CASSLDTGTDTQYF.